Below are 28 T cell receptor beta chains sequenced from a single sample in a study of blood T cells in healthy people across ages. A second PCR, run for about 6 to 12 cycles, used a sample-barcoded 5' primer plus a J-beta primer mix. Each CDR3 protein is one row after TCRdb ran MiXCR on the 5' RACE reads. This table has about 970,000 distinct CDR3 sequences, roughly 51% appearing once. Sequences were obtained from blood. Every receptor here comes from a woman aged 55-69 years in good health.

DNA for the CDR3: TGCGCCAGCACTGTAGTCGGGGGCGCTGGGGCCAACGTCCTGACTTTC. Translated: CASTVVGGAGANVLTF. The chain recombines TRBV5-1 with TRBJ2-6; either TRBD1 or TRBD2 may fit D (6 bases each). This CDR3 has 16 amino acids. The V gene lost 6 bases and the J gene lost 2 bases, with 15 bases spanning the gap. Germline lookup yields CDR1 SGHRS and CDR2 YFSETQ. The variable domain in full, completed from reference TRBV5-1 and TRBJ2-6, reads KAGVTQTPRYLIKTRGQQVTLSCSPISGHRSVSWYQQTPGQGLQFLFEYFSETQRNKGNFPGRFSGRQFSNSRSEMNVSTLELGDSALYLCASTVVGGAGANVLTFGAGSRLTVL.

J is TRBJ2-3 and V is TRBV27; 7 bases fit TRBD1. After removal of 4 bases from V and 4 bases from J, the junction contained 8 bases not matched to a gene. The length of the CDR3 is 15 residues. CDR1 is MNHEY and CDR2 is SMNVEV in the germline V gene (reference sequence). Here the CDR3 DNA reads TGTGCCAGCAGTTCTACAGGGGCACGGGCAGATACGCAGTATTTT. Translation: CASSSTGARADTQYF.

This clonotype was observed a few times. The rearrangement links TRBV28 to TRBJ2-7, with D perhaps being TRBD1 or TRBD2 (5 bases each). Germline CDR1 MDHEN, CDR2 SYDVKM. The V and J ends lost 5 bases and 4 bases respectively, with 15 bases between them. The CDR3 sequence is 14 residues long. CDR3 sequence reads: CASSLLGTRYEQYF. In nucleotides, the CDR3 is TGTGCCAGCAGTCTCCTGGGGACCCGGTACGAGCAGTACTTC.

V usage is TRBV29-1 and J usage is TRBJ2-1; D ambiguous. The V end was cut by 6 bases, the J end by 3 bases, with 9 bases between. The germline gives CDR1 SQVTM, CDR2 ANQGSEA. This CDR3 comprises 12 residues. The CDR3 DNA follows: TGCAGCGTATGGCGGAGCTACAATGAGCAGTTCTTC. As protein: CSVWRSYNEQFF.

This clonotype was seen only once. The chain joins TRBV28 to TRBJ2-3, with D hard to call. With 5 bases removed from V and 4 bases from J, the gap between germline ends came to 16 bases. CDR1 and CDR2 (germline): MDHEN, SYDVKM. The CDR3 extends over 15 amino acids. CDR3 in DNA: TGTGCCAGCAGTCGACACCCAGAGGCCGCAGATACGCAGTATTTT. Amino acid sequence: CASSRHPEAADTQYF.

The chain uses TRBV4-1 and TRBJ2-1; 12 bases are a match to TRBD2. CDR3 length equals 19 residues. The germline CDR1 and CDR2 sequences are MGHRA and YSYEKL. J gave up 4 bases and V 0 bases, and 10 bases lay outside the gene matches. CDR3 nucleotide sequence: TGCGCCAGCAGCCAAGATCCCCGGGTTACTAGCGGGAGGTACAATGAGCAGTTCTTC. This translates into CASSQDPRVTSGRYNEQFF.

With regard to this clonotype: A much larger clone differs by one base, so this may be a read error. The rearrangement joins TRBV7-8 to TRBJ2-6; the match to TRBD1 covers 8 bases. This CDR3 has 19 residues. CDR1 is SGHVS, CDR2 FQNEAQ, per germline. V lost 5 bases and J lost 0; bases outside the gene matches: 12. The CDR3, as DNA: TGTGCCAGCAGCGTACTCAGGGGGCGCACGATCTCTGGGGCCAACGTCCTGACTTTC. It codes for CASSVLRGRTISGANVLTF. The entire variable domain, with the rest obtained from reference TRBV7-8 and TRBJ2-6, is as follows: GAGVSQSPRYKVAKRGQDVALRCDPISGHVSLFWYQQALGQGPEFLTYFQNEAQLDKSGLPSDRFFAERPEGSVSTLKIQRTQQEDSAVYLCASSVLRGRTISGANVLTFGAGSRLTVL.

CDR3 DNA sequence: TGCGCCAGCAGCCTAGGACAGGGGGTTTCACCAGATACGCAGTATTTT. This gives the protein CASSLGQGVSPDTQYF. The chain is built from TRBV5-1 and TRBJ2-3; 10 positions match TRBD1. Germline V gives CDR1 SGHRS, CDR2 YFSETQ. The V segment lost 4 bases and the J segment 4 bases; nucleotides outside the gene matches: 9. The CDR3 covers 16 residues.

This clonotype turned up a few times. The chain is built from TRBV7-2 and TRBJ2-3, with D possibly matching TRBD2 (5 bases). V was shortened by 3 bases and J by 6 bases, with 13 bases between the two germline ends. CDR3 length equals 14 residues. Germline assignment: CDR1 SGHTA and CDR2 FQGNSA. In nucleotides, the CDR3 is TGTGCCAGCAGCTTGAGGTTTGAGGGTGATACGCAGTATTTT. Its translation: CASSLRFEGDTQYF.

The sample holds a few counts of this clonotype. The chain links TRBV24-1 to TRBJ2-5, with D possibly called TRBD1 or TRBD2 (5 bases each). This CDR3 contains 13 residues. Germline V lookup: CDR1 KGHDR, CDR2 SFDVKD. Trimming took off 4 bases at V and 5 bases at J, with 10 bases between the two ends. DNA for the CDR3: TGTGCCACCAGTGAGGGGACGATGGAGACCCAGTACTTC. Its protein is CATSEGTMETQYF.

Ten or more counts support this clonotype. This chain links TRBV29-1 with TRBJ2-5; possibly TRBD1 for D (6 bases). This CDR3 comprises 13 residues. V was pared by 2 bases and J by 5 bases, with 12 bases between. Germline V CDR1 and CDR2: SQVTM, ANQGSEA. DNA for the CDR3: TGCAGCGTTGAAAGGCAGGGGATGGAGACCCAGTACTTC. As protein: CSVERQGMETQYF.

CDR3: CASTRNSPYEQYF. DNA for the CDR3: TGTGCCAGCACCAGGAACTCACCTTACGAGCAGTACTTC. This chain connects TRBV12-3 or TRBV12-4 to TRBJ2-5; D unresolved. With the DNA end fitting TRBJ2-7 better, the J assignment may be wrong. The CDR3 runs 13 residues.

This chain links TRBV4-2 with TRBJ2-7, with D unresolved. In germline, CDR1 is LGHNA, CDR2 YNFKEQ. Between the trimmed V and J ends, which lost 0 bases and 2 bases, there was a span of 11 bases. CDR3 length: 15 residues. For the CDR3, the DNA is TGTGCCAGCAGCCAAGATCTGGTAAGGCCCTACGAGCAGTACTTC. Protein product: CASSQDLVRPYEQYF.

On this clonotype: One junction end does not reproduce the germline sequence, and a read error may be involved. V is TRBV12-3 or TRBV12-4 and J is TRBJ2-7; D is ambiguous. This CDR3 comprises 12 residues. The CDR3 sequence is CARSSDRYEQYF. The CDR3 DNA sequence: TGTGCCCGCAGCTCTGACCGCTACGAGCAGTACTTC.

The chain recombines TRBV27 with TRBJ2-7, with TRBD1 matching 7 bases. Losses at the gene ends were 6 bases for V and 3 bases for J; bases not matched to a gene: 5. This CDR3 is built from 13 residues. Germline loops: CDR1 MNHEY, CDR2 SMNVEV (reference sequence). CDR3 sequence: CASRRGQGYEQYF. In nucleotides, the CDR3 is TGTGCCAGCAGGAGGGGGCAGGGCTACGAGCAGTACTTC.

The chain carries TRBV6-5 and TRBJ2-3; D gene ambiguous. Germline V lookup: CDR1 MNHEY, CDR2 SVGAGI. V dropped 6 bases and J dropped 2 bases, with 12 bases sitting between them. This CDR3 comprises 14 residues. CDR3: CASSPGAYTDTQYF. The CDR3 region has the DNA TGTGCCAGCAGCCCCGGCGCTTACACAGATACGCAGTATTTT.

This clonotype was detected only a few times. This chain links TRBV29-1 with TRBJ2-3; TRBD2 agrees at 8 bases. With 0 bases clipped from V and 8 bases from J, the junction kept 4 bases outside the gene matches. Germline V gene lookup returns CDR1 SQVTM and CDR2 ANQGSEA. This CDR3 comprises 13 residues. This CDR3 is CSVEDGLAGTQYF. CDR3 coding DNA: TGCAGCGTTGAAGATGGGCTAGCGGGTACGCAGTATTTT.

The CDR3 region has the DNA TGTGCCAGCAGCCCATCCACAGGGGGCTTCGTGGGCTACACCTTC. It yields the protein CASSPSTGGFVGYTF. This chain connects TRBV4-2 to TRBJ1-2; TRBD1 matches 9 bases. Germline-derived CDR1 and CDR2 are LGHNA and YNFKEQ. The CDR3 has 15 residues. The V segment lost 4 bases and the J segment 8 bases; nucleotides outside the gene matches: 11.

This clonotype was recorded a few times. V and J are TRBV14 and TRBJ2-3; the D is unclear. The ends were cut back, 2 bases at V and 4 bases at J, with 10 bases in the middle. The CDR3 contains 14 residues. The germline V gene has CDR1 SGHDN and CDR2 FVKESK. For the CDR3, the DNA is TGTGCCAGCAGCCAACGGGCCATACCAGATACGCAGTATTTT. Amino acid sequence: CASSQRAIPDTQYF.

This clonotype was seen more than once but under ten times. V usage is TRBV20-1 and J usage is TRBJ1-2; D not certain. The V gene lost 0 bases and the J gene lost 4 bases, with 6 bases spanning the gap. CDR3 length: 12 residues. Per germline, CDR1 DFQATT and CDR2 SNEGSKA (reference sequence). The CDR3 reads CSAREQFYGYTF. In DNA form, the CDR3 reads TGCAGTGCTAGAGAGCAGTTCTATGGCTACACCTTC.

J is TRBJ2-4 and V is TRBV27; TRBD2 is a possible D gene (5 bases). The CDR3 has 13 amino acids. Trimming removed 5 bases from V and 9 bases from J, with 14 bases in between. The germline V gene has CDR1 MNHEY and CDR2 SMNVEV (reference sequence). The CDR3 DNA sequence: TGTGCCAGCAGTGCTACTAGGTCGGGCATTCAGTACTTC. This gives the protein CASSATRSGIQYF.

In DNA, the CDR3 is TGCGCCAGCAGCCGTCAGGAGCGGAGCTCCTATAATTCACCCCTCCACTTT. This gives the protein CASSRQERSSYNSPLHF. The chain uses TRBV5-1 and TRBJ1-6; no clear D. This CDR3 spans 17 amino acids. The V end lost 4 bases, the J end lost 0 bases, and 14 bases lay between the germline ends. Germline V CDR1 and CDR2: SGHRS, YFSETQ.

The chain links TRBV9 to TRBJ1-5; no firm D call. In germline, CDR1 is SGDLS, CDR2 YYNGEE. The CDR3 contains 12 residues. Trimming left V 2 bases short and J 12 bases short, with 12 bases between. CDR3 in DNA: TGTGCCAGCAGCGTTTTTCGGCCAGGCCAGCATTTT. This codes for CASSVFRPGQHF.

In its sample, this clonotype was seen a few times. The chain is built from TRBV20-1 and TRBJ2-1; TRBD2 might be the D (6 bases). Germline V gene data show CDR1 as DFQATT and CDR2 as SNEGSKA (reference sequence). The CDR3 contains 13 residues. The ends were cut back, 4 bases at V and 8 bases at J, with 15 bases in the middle. The CDR3 is CSATGLRVDEQFF. In DNA, the CDR3 is TGCAGTGCTACGGGACTCCGGGTGGATGAGCAGTTCTTC.

A few counts support this clonotype. This chain uses TRBV6-2 or TRBV6-3 with TRBJ2-5, with TRBD1 matching over 10 bases. The germline gives CDR1 MNHEY, CDR2 SVGEGT. This CDR3 is 15 amino acids long. Losses at the gene ends were 5 bases for V and 6 bases for J; bases not matched to a gene: 9. CDR3 DNA: TGTGCCAGCAGTCCTAACCGGGACAGGGGACAGACCCAGTACTTC. This gives the protein CASSPNRDRGQTQYF.

In this sample, this clonotype turned up a few times. J is TRBJ2-7 and V is TRBV5-1; 7 positions match TRBD1. Losses at the gene ends were 1 base for V and 4 bases for J; bases not matched to a gene: 8. The CDR3 covers 15 residues. Looked up from germline, CDR1 is SGHRS and CDR2 is YFSETQ. CDR3 nucleotide sequence: TGCGCCAGCAGCTTGTCTCCGACAGGGATTTACGAGCAGTACTTC. This gives the protein CASSLSPTGIYEQYF.

The chain joins TRBV11-2 to TRBJ2-4; D ambiguous. From germline, CDR1 is SGHAT and CDR2 FQNNGV. The ends were cut back, 1 base at V and 3 bases at J, with 10 bases in the middle. The CDR3 has 15 residues. In DNA, the CDR3 is TGTGCCAGCAGCTTAGTAAGAGGTAGCAAAAACATTCAGTACTTC. Translating gives CASSLVRGSKNIQYF.

In its sample, this clonotype was seen a few times. The chain links TRBV29-1 to TRBJ2-5, with 10 nucleotides matching TRBD1. The DNA end is more similar to TRBJ2-7, so the J call may be wrong. Germline V gene data show CDR1 as SQVTM and CDR2 as ANQGSEA. This CDR3 has 14 residues. The DNA of the CDR3 is TGCAGCGTTGGAAAGGGACAGGGGACGTACGAGCAGTACTTC. The encoded protein is CSVGKGQGTYEQYF.